These T cell receptor beta chains were read from a single sample in a study of response to subunit inactivated influenza vaccine. From the RT-PCR reads, TCRdb called clonotypes with MiXCR, one entry per CDR3 protein. The table shows 500,000 to 550,000 distinct CDR3 sequences, with 7.6% occurring only once. The input for sequencing was PBMCs from blood, taken around 25 months after vaccination. The receptors derive from a man aged 50 to 69 who received an inactivated influenza vaccine. Both conserved end residues are part of each CDR3. The D gene is left open where the match is weak. Some rows mark clone size as missing; the rest say once, few, many or name a class of expanded clone.

>14|TRBV4-1|TRBJ1-2|NA|NA
CASSQSPVGYGYTF
TGCGCCAGCAGCCAAAGCCCCGTAGGTTATGGCTACACCTTC
>15|TRBV12-3/TRBV12-4|TRBJ2-3|TRBD2|few
CASSLTSGIGDTQYF
TGTGCCAGCAGTTTAACTAGCGGGATAGGGGATACGCAGTATTTT
>11|TRBV2|TRBJ2-5|NA|few
CASNSAGTQYF
TGTGCCAGCAACTCGGCGGGGACCCAGTACTTC
>12|TRBV24-1|TRBJ2-1|NA|NA
CATSDRYNEQFF
TGTGCCACCAGTGATAGGTACAATGAGCAGTTCTTC
>15|TRBV12-3/TRBV12-4|TRBJ1-2|NA|NA
CASSLADTANYGYTF
TGTGCCAGCAGTTTAGCGGACACAGCTAACTATGGCTACACCTTC
>13|TRBV25-1|TRBJ2-7|TRBD1|NA
CASSVTGTYEQYF
TGTGCCAGCAGTGTGACAGGGACCTACGAGCAGTACTTC
>14|TRBV20-1|TRBJ2-7|TRBD2|many
CSPRKRGSLHEQYF
TGCAGTCCGCGGAAGCGGGGATCCCTTCACGAGCAGTACTTC
>15|TRBV7-6|TRBJ2-5|NA|few
CASSLGLIRGETQYF
TGTGCCAGCAGCTTAGGGCTGATTAGGGGGGAGACCCAGTACTTC
>15|TRBV25-1|TRBJ2-2|NA|few
CASSGITPRTGELFF
TGTGCCAGCAGTGGGATAACCCCACGGACCGGGGAGCTGTTTTTT
>14|TRBV5-1|TRBJ2-7|NA|many
CASSGGQTFYEQYF
TGCGCCAGCAGCGGTGGACAGACCTTCTACGAGCAGTACTTC
>12|TRBV7-9|TRBJ2-5|NA|many
CASSSHGETQYF
TGTGCCAGCAGCTCACACGGGGAGACCCAGTACTTC
>17|TRBV28|TRBJ2-3|NA|NA
CASSWAINEGSTDTQYF
TGTGCCAGCAGTTGGGCAATCAATGAAGGTAGCACAGATACGCAGTATTTT
>17|TRBV5-1|TRBJ2-6|NA|many
CASSLEVLYSGANVLTF
TGCGCCAGCAGCTTGGAAGTTTTGTACTCTGGGGCCAACGTCCTGACTTTC
>15|TRBV12-3/TRBV12-4|TRBJ1-4|NA|NA
CASSFASGRPEKLFF
TGTGCCAGCAGTTTTGCCTCGGGACGCCCTGAAAAACTGTTTTTT
>12|TRBV29-1|TRBJ1-2|NA|many
CSADSPNYGYTF
TGCAGCGCCGACAGTCCCAACTATGGCTACACCTTC
>17|TRBV7-2|TRBJ2-3|TRBD2|many
CASSPRGLAGLTDTQYF
TGTGCCAGCAGCCCGCGGGGACTAGCGGGATTGACAGATACGCAGTATTTT
>16|TRBV30|TRBJ1-4|NA|NA
CAWRGVGGFSNEKLFF
TGTGCCTGGAGAGGGGTCGGGGGGTTCTCCAATGAAAAACTGTTTTTT
>12|TRBV10-3|TRBJ2-7|NA|few
CAIRTEIYEQYF
TGTGCCATCCGGACAGAGATTTACGAGCAGTACTTC
>14|TRBV12-3/TRBV12-4|TRBJ2-5|NA|few
CASSSRRFQETQYF
TGTGCCAGCAGTTCCCGACGATTTCAAGAGACCCAGTACTTC
>17|TRBV7-2|TRBJ1-5|NA|few
CASSLGLGTPGAQPQHF
TGTGCCAGCAGCTTAGGTTTAGGAACCCCCGGGGCCCAGCCCCAGCATTTT
>12|TRBV6-6|TRBJ2-7|NA|few
CASSSKGYEQYF
TGTGCCAGCAGTTCCAAGGGGTACGAGCAGTACTTC
>13|TRBV5-1|TRBJ2-5|TRBD1|few
CASRGQDQETQYF
TGCGCCAGCAGGGGACAGGACCAAGAGACCCAGTACTTC
>14|TRBV12-3/TRBV12-4|TRBJ2-5|NA|many
CASSLGLFRETQYF
TGTGCCAGCAGTTTGGGACTCTTTCGGGAGACCCAGTACTTC
>17|TRBV7-6|TRBJ1-3|NA|few
CASSQRPATGSGNTIYF
TGTGCCAGCAGCCAGAGGCCCGCCACGGGCTCTGGAAACACCATATATTTT
>15|TRBV5-1|TRBJ1-6|TRBD1|few
CASSLDRGANSPLHF
TGCGCCAGCAGCTTGGACAGGGGCGCGAATTCACCCCTCCACTTT
>16|TRBV11-2|TRBJ2-7|NA|NA
CASSLGQGGFSYEQYF
TGTGCCAGCAGCTTAGGGCAGGGGGGTTTCTCCTACGAGCAGTACTTC
>13|TRBV24-1|TRBJ2-3|TRBD2|many
CATNLAGADTQYF
TGTGCCACAAATCTAGCGGGAGCAGATACGCAGTATTTT
>16|TRBV7-3|TRBJ2-1|TRBD2|few
CASSPGTSGIYNEQFF
TGTGCCAGCAGCCCCGGGACTAGCGGGATCTACAATGAGCAGTTCTTC
>12|TRBV20-1|TRBJ2-1|TRBD2|many
CSDSGRANEQFF
TGCAGTGACAGCGGGAGAGCAAATGAGCAGTTCTTC
>14|TRBV5-1|TRBJ1-1|NA|few
CASSLAPGRTEAFF
TGCGCCAGCAGCTTGGCTCCGGGGCGTACTGAAGCTTTCTTT
>15|TRBV20-1|TRBJ2-1|TRBD1|many
CSARSRDRGAGEQFF
TGCAGTGCTAGATCCCGGGACAGGGGGGCAGGTGAGCAGTTCTTC
>16|TRBV27|TRBJ2-1|TRBD2|NA
CASSRPGLAVYNEQFF
TGTGCCAGCAGCCGCCCGGGACTAGCGGTCTACAATGAGCAGTTCTTC
>13|TRBV9|TRBJ2-7|NA|NA
CASSVAPHYEQYF
TGTGCCAGCAGCGTAGCTCCCCACTACGAGCAGTACTTC
>16|TRBV10-3|TRBJ1-1|TRBD1|many
CAISGRDRVSNTEAFF
TGTGCCATCAGTGGCCGGGACAGGGTATCGAACACTGAAGCTTTCTTT
>15|TRBV29-1|TRBJ2-7|NA|NA
CSALWVTAISYEQYF
TGCAGCGCTCTTTGGGTGACCGCGATATCCTACGAGCAGTACTTC
>13|TRBV14|TRBJ2-1|NA|many
CASNSRIYNEQFF
TGTGCCAGCAACTCACGCATCTACAATGAGCAGTTCTTC
>15|TRBV5-1|TRBJ2-7|TRBD1|many
CASSLNYRGLYEQYF
TGCGCCAGCAGCTTGAACTACAGGGGGCTCTACGAGCAGTACTTC
>15|TRBV15|TRBJ1-2|TRBD1|few
CATSSTGTANYGYTF
TGTGCCACCAGCAGTACCGGGACAGCTAACTATGGCTACACCTTC
>14|TRBV6-1|TRBJ2-7|NA|few
CASNPGIGGYEQYF
TGTGCCAGCAACCCCGGGATAGGGGGCTACGAGCAGTACTTC
>15|TRBV15|TRBJ2-1|TRBD2|many
CATSTSSGNYNEQFF
TGTGCCACCAGCACTTCTAGCGGGAATTACAATGAGCAGTTCTTC
>18|TRBV12-3/TRBV12-4|TRBJ2-2|NA|few
CASRPIKRGTWTVGELFF
TGTGCCAGCAGGCCGATAAAACGCGGGACATGGACTGTCGGGGAGCTGTTTTTT
>14|TRBV12-3/TRBV12-4|TRBJ1-2|NA|many
CASSLTGVNYGYTF
TGTGCCAGCAGTTTAACAGGAGTGAACTATGGCTACACCTTC
>12|TRBV6-6|TRBJ1-2|NA|many
CASSYTSDGYTF
TGTGCCAGCAGTTATACTAGCGATGGCTACACCTTC
>14|TRBV12-3/TRBV12-4|TRBJ2-3|TRBD2|NA
CASSFRAGEDTQYF
TGTGCCAGCAGTTTTAGAGCGGGGGAAGATACGCAGTATTTT
>13|TRBV6-2/TRBV6-3|TRBJ2-7|NA|NA
CASSWSRSYEQYF
TGTGCCAGCAGTTGGAGCAGATCGTACGAGCAGTACTTC
>13|TRBV5-1|TRBJ2-1|TRBD1|NA
CASSLEGAGEQFF
TGCGCCAGCAGCTTGGAGGGGGCAGGTGAGCAGTTCTTC